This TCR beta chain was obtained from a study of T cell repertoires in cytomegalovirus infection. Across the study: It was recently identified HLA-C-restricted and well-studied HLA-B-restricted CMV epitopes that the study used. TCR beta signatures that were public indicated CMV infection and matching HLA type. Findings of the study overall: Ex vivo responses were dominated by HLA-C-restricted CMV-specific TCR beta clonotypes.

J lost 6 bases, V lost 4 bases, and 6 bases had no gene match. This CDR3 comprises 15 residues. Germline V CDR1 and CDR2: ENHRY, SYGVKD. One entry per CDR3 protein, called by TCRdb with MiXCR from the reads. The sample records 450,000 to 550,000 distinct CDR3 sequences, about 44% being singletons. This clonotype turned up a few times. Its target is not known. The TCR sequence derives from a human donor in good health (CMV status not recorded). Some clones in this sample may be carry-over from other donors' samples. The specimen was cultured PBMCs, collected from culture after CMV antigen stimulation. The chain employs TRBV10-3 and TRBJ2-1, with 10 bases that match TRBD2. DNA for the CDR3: TGTGCCATCAGTGTACTAGCGGGAACGGGCAATGAGCAGTTCTTC. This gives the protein CAISVLAGTGNEQFF.